This TCR beta chain is drawn from a study of CD8 T cells in Susac syndrome. With random hexamers, reverse transcription was performed on about 0.45 to 1 ug of RNA. MiXCR was run by TCRdb on the immunoSEQ multiplex PCR reads, yielding one entry per CDR3 protein. This sample carries some 260,000 distinct CDR3 sequences, 90% to 95% of them seen once, and the ten largest clones take approximately 0.07%. The J segment lost 5 bases and the V segment lost 4 bases, leaving 1 base of the junction unmatched. The germline V gene encodes CDR1 SNHLY and CDR2 FYNNEI. The CDR3 spans 13 residues. Sequencing was carried out using CD4+ T cells from PBMCs. This TCR came from a human donor with multiple sclerosis. The J gene is TRBJ1-4, the V gene TRBV2, with 7 bases aligning to TRBD1. The CDR3 nucleotides are TGTGCCAGCAGTGCCAGGGGGAATGAAAAACTGTTTTTT. Translation gives CASSARGNEKLFF.